This T cell receptor (beta chain) was sequenced during a study of T cells in Graves' hyperthyroidism and ophthalmopathy. Overall study context: Prior to any treatment, at the point of initial diagnosis, peripheral blood was collected.

Amplification of TCR beta CDR3 regions was performed using RNA transcripts as template. HTBI primers were used for first-round RT-PCR of the TCR CDR3. TCRdb fed the multiplex PCR reads into MiXCR, producing one record per CDR3 protein. Of 550,000 to 800,000 distinct CDR3 sequences in the sample, 16% were seen once. This clonotype occurred many times. The antigen is not known. Germline lookup yields CDR1 SNHLY and CDR2 FYNNEI. CDR3 length equals 14 residues. The V segment lost 8 bases and the J segment 3 bases; nucleotides outside the gene matches: 5. Study-wide results and limits: Stable hyperthyroidism was separated from ophthalmopathy by a model based on 13 V-J features.

Every diagnosis used clinical symptoms, serum thyroxine and TRAb, thyroid ultrasound and orbital computed tomography. What was sequenced was blood. The chain uses TRBV2 and TRBJ1-1, with 11 nucleotides matching TRBD1. The sequence came from a man between 18 and 29 years old with Graves' hyperthyroidism. DNA for the CDR3: TGTGCCAGCCGTCCGGGACAGGGGGACACTGAAGCTTTCTTT. This sequence encodes CASRPGQGDTEAFF.